Listed here are 23 T cell receptor beta chains from one sample, sequenced in a study of OX40 agonist ivuxolimab in advanced cancers. The data were produced by immunoSEQ multiplex PCR, yet TCRdb's version contains in-frame clones alone and is incomplete. The top ten hold 34% of the sample, which has tens of thousands of clones, around nine tenths seen once. The sample consisted of CD4+ or CD8+ T cells sorted from blood, taken in a trial of the OX40 agonist ivuxolimab. These receptors all stem from an adult with an advanced solid tumor such as melanoma, head and neck, liver or kidney cancer.

This clone has just a few counts. The chain couples TRBV9 to TRBJ2-7; D uncertain. CDR3 length: 14 residues. The V and J ends lost 0 bases and 2 bases respectively, with 9 bases between them. Germline V gene sequence: CDR1 SGDLS, CDR2 YYNGEE. The CDR3 DNA is TGTGCCAGCAGCGTAGCGGGCAGGCCCTACGAGCAGTACTTC. Protein: CASSVAGRPYEQYF.

The V gene is TRBV6-6, the J gene TRBJ1-1, with 10 nucleotides matching TRBD1. The CDR3 runs to 15 residues. Trimming at V came to 7 bases and at J to 6 bases, leaving 11 bases not matched to a gene. Germline loops: CDR1 MNHNY, CDR2 SVGAGI (reference sequence). The CDR3 sequence: CASKTGGVGGAEAFF. Written as DNA, the CDR3 is TGTGCCAGCAAGACAGGGGGCGTTGGAGGCGCTGAAGCTTTCTTT.

V gene TRBV7-9 combines with J gene TRBJ2-7; 7 positions agree with TRBD1. Germline V gene data show CDR1 as SEHNR and CDR2 as FQNEAQ (reference sequence). V was pared by 7 bases and J by 3 bases, with 6 bases of the junction left unmatched. This CDR3 has 13 residues. Written as DNA, the CDR3 is TGTGCCAGCACTCCCGGGACAGACTACGAGCAGTACTTC. Residues: CASTPGTDYEQYF. The full variable domain, with the rest looked up from reference TRBV7-9 and TRBJ2-7, is DTGVSQNPRHKITKRGQNVTFRCDPISEHNRLYWYRQTLGQGPEFLTYFQNEAQLEKSRLLSDRFSAERPKGSFSTLEIQRTEQGDSAMYLCASTPGTDYEQYFGPGTRLTVT.

J is TRBJ2-7 and V is TRBV11-2; 8 bases align to TRBD1. The CDR3 has 14 amino acids. Germline V gene data show CDR1 as SGHAT and CDR2 as FQNNGV. The J segment lost 6 bases and the V segment lost 5 bases, leaving 9 bases of the junction unmatched. In DNA, the CDR3 is TGTGCCAGCAGCCCAGATCCAACAGGGGGCGAGCAGTACTTC. This translates into CASSPDPTGGEQYF.

This clone was detected once. V gene TRBV29-1 combines with J gene TRBJ2-7; TRBD1 is a possible D gene (6 bases). This CDR3 contains 14 residues. CDR1 is SQVTM, CDR2 ANQGSEA, per germline. V lost 5 bases to trimming and J lost 1 base, with 15 bases between them. The CDR3: CSVIGGAQSYEQYF. CDR3 coding DNA: TGCAGCGTTATAGGGGGAGCGCAGTCCTACGAGCAGTACTTC.

This chain connects TRBV14 to TRBJ2-7, with D perhaps TRBD2 (5 bases). The CDR3 is 15 residues long. Germline V gene sequence: CDR1 SGHDN, CDR2 FVKESK. Trimming took off 4 bases at V and 0 bases at J, with 13 bases between the two ends. CDR3: CASSPGQRTSYEQYF. The CDR3 DNA is TGTGCCAGCAGCCCGGGCCAGCGGACCTCCTACGAGCAGTACTTC.

The chain combines TRBV5-1 with TRBJ2-3, with 8 nucleotides matching TRBD1. From germline, CDR1 is SGHRS and CDR2 YFSETQ. V was pared by 3 bases and J by 6 bases, with 6 bases of the junction left unmatched. The CDR3 has 14 residues. The CDR3 nucleotides read TGCGCCAGCAGCTCAGGGACAGGTTCGGATACGCAGTATTTT. Residues: CASSSGTGSDTQYF.

The chain is built from TRBV4-1 and TRBJ1-5, with D possibly TRBD1 on 6 matching bases. Germline V gene data show CDR1 as MGHRA and CDR2 as YSYEKL. CDR3 size: 17 residues. V was shortened by 0 bases and J by 0 bases, with 12 bases between the two germline ends. The CDR3 protein is CASSQDGTPYSNQPQHF. The CDR3 nucleotides are TGCGCCAGCAGCCAAGACGGGACACCCTATAGCAATCAGCCCCAGCATTTT.

The chain has TRBV11-3 and TRBJ1-1; a weak D match, TRBD1 (5 bases). The CDR3 runs 15 residues. Trimming removed 1 base from V and 5 bases from J, with 14 bases in between. Germline CDR1 SGHNT, CDR2 YENEEA. Here the CDR3 DNA reads TGTGCCAGCAGCTTAGTGGGGGTGGGGTGGACTGAAGCTTTCTTT. Protein: CASSLVGVGWTEAFF. Drawing the rest from reference TRBV11-3 and TRBJ1-1, the complete variable domain is EAGVVQSPRYKIIEKKQPVAFWCNPISGHNTLYWYLQNLGQGPELLIRYENEEAVDDSQLPKDRFSAERLKGVDSTLKIQPAELGDSAVYLCASSLVGVGWTEAFFGQGTRLTVV.

The V and J genes are TRBV6-5 and TRBJ2-1, with TRBD2 matching 7 bases. This CDR3 comprises 15 residues. The V gene end was trimmed by 2 bases and the J gene end by 1 base; junction bases not matched to a gene: 2. In germline, CDR1 is MNHEY, CDR2 SVGAGI. CDR3 protein: CASSYPGGSYNEQFF. CDR3 bases: TGTGCCAGCAGTTACCCCGGGGGGTCCTACAATGAGCAGTTCTTC.

CDR3 bases: TGTGCCAGCAGTCCCAGGACTAGCGGAGAAGAGACCCAGTACTTC. It translates to CASSPRTSGEETQYF. This rearrangement joins TRBV6-6 to TRBJ2-5; 10 bases are a match to TRBD2. The CDR3 length is 15 residues. The germline CDR1 and CDR2 sequences are MNHNY and SVGAGI (reference sequence). The trim removed 5 bases at V and 3 bases at J, leaving 6 bases unmatched.

This clone was recorded a few times. V usage is TRBV27 and J usage is TRBJ2-7; tentative D call: TRBD2 (5 bases). This CDR3 spans 14 amino acids. The V end lost 2 bases, the J end lost 9 bases, and 17 bases lay between the germline ends. Germline V gene data show CDR1 as MNHEY and CDR2 as SMNVEV (reference sequence). CDR3: CASSLGGSFDLQYF. As DNA, the CDR3 is TGTGCCAGCAGTTTAGGAGGATCCTTTGATTTGCAGTACTTC.

V and J are TRBV5-1 and TRBJ2-5; 8 bases align to TRBD2. The DNA end lines up better with TRBJ2-7; the J call may be wrong. The CDR3 consists of 14 residues. Germline V gene sequence: CDR1 SGHRS, CDR2 YFSETQ. The CDR3 DNA reads TGCGCCAGCACCTCCCGGGAGGGCCAGGACGAGCAGTACTTC. Its protein is CASTSREGQDEQYF.

V is TRBV19 and J is TRBJ2-7; 7 bases are a match to TRBD1. The CDR3 has 15 residues. With V trimmed by 2 bases and J by 3 bases, 7 bases remained unmatched. Germline V gene lookup returns CDR1 LNHDA and CDR2 SQIVND (reference sequence). In DNA form, the CDR3 reads TGTGCCAGTAGTATAAAGGGACAGAACTTCTACGAGCAGTACTTC. It translates to CASSIKGQNFYEQYF.

The chain has TRBV30 and TRBJ1-1; D is perhaps TRBD1 (5 bases). The CDR3 totals 14 residues. Germline CDR1 is GTSNPN and CDR2 is SVGIG (reference sequence). Trimming took off 4 bases at V and 3 bases at J, with 15 bases between the two ends. The CDR3 DNA follows: TGTGCCTGGAAGAGCCTATCGGGGGACACTGAAGCTTTCTTT. It is translated as CAWKSLSGDTEAFF. The variable domain in full, with the rest retrieved from reference TRBV30 and TRBJ1-1, is SQTIHQWPATLVQPVGSPLSLECTVEGTSNPNLYWYRQAAGRGLQLLFYSVGIGQISSEVPQNLSASRPQDRQFILSSKKLLLSDSGFYLCAWKSLSGDTEAFFGQGTRLTVV.

V usage is TRBV19 and J usage is TRBJ2-2; D may be TRBD2 (6 bases). The V gene's germline CDR1 is LNHDA and CDR2 SQIVND (reference sequence). This CDR3 comprises 11 residues. The V end was cut by 10 bases, the J end by 5 bases, with 8 bases between. Here the CDR3 reads CATRGTGELFF. Written as DNA, the CDR3 is TGTGCCACCCGGGGGACCGGGGAGCTGTTTTTT.

The V call is TRBV11-2, the J call TRBJ2-5, with 10 bases matching TRBD2. Unmatched junction bases numbered 2, after V lost 1 base and J lost 0 bases. CDR3 length equals 16 residues. Germline CDR1 is SGHAT and CDR2 is FQNNGV. As DNA, the CDR3 is TGTGCCAGCAGCTTAGGGACTAGCGGCCACCAAGAGACCCAGTACTTC. It is translated as CASSLGTSGHQETQYF.

The chain joins TRBV2 to TRBJ1-1; the D gene is possibly TRBD1 (6 bases). V lost 6 bases to trimming and J lost 6 bases, with 23 bases between them. CDR1 and CDR2 (germline): SNHLY, FYNNEI. This CDR3 has 16 amino acids. The CDR3 DNA reads as TGTGCCAGCAGCGGGACAATGGGTGGGGAGCTCGCTGAAGCTTTCTTT. It specifies CASSGTMGGELAEAFF.

This chain uses TRBV4-1 with TRBJ2-5; 8 bases map to TRBD2. This CDR3 is built from 18 residues. J lost 2 bases, V lost 1 base, and 12 bases had no gene match. CDR1 and CDR2 (germline): MGHRA, YSYEKL. The CDR3 coding sequence is TGCGCCAGCAGCCAAGCCCCGGTAAGCGGGAGTGATCAAGAGACCCAGTACTTC. Protein sequence: CASSQAPVSGSDQETQYF.

The chain carries TRBV4-3 and TRBJ1-1, with 8 bases lining up with TRBD1. This CDR3 comprises 16 residues. V lost 1 base and J lost 4; bases outside the gene matches: 8. Germline V gene lookup returns CDR1 LGHNA and CDR2 YSLEER. This CDR3 is CASSQGRAGGTTEAFF. The CDR3 coding sequence is TGCGCCAGCAGCCAAGGGCGGGCAGGGGGCACCACTGAAGCTTTCTTT.

The chain carries TRBV30 and TRBJ2-1; TRBD2 might be the D (6 bases). Germline V gene sequence: CDR1 GTSNPN, CDR2 SVGIG (reference sequence). CDR3 length: 15 amino acids. V was clipped by 7 bases and J by 0 bases, with 16 bases between them. The CDR3 coding sequence is TGTGCCTCCGAAGGTAGCGGATACTCCTACAATGAGCAGTTCTTC. It is translated as CASEGSGYSYNEQFF.

This clone was counted only a few times. The J gene is TRBJ2-7, the V gene TRBV11-3; D remains ambiguous. Trimming cost V 5 bases and J 4 bases, with 12 bases left between them. The CDR3 extends over 13 amino acids. Germline V gene data show CDR1 as SGHNT and CDR2 as YENEEA. The CDR3 DNA reads as TGTGCCAGCAGCACCATGACCGCATACGAGCAGTACTTC. Translated: CASSTMTAYEQYF.

The genes are TRBV25-1 and TRBJ2-5; no definite D call. V gave up 6 bases and J gave up 5 bases, with 4 bases separating them. In germline, CDR1 is MGHDK, CDR2 SYGVNS. This CDR3 has 10 residues. The DNA of the CDR3 is TGTGCCAGCAGGGCGGAGACCCAGTACTTC. Encoded protein: CASRAETQYF.